The rows below give T cell receptor beta chains drawn from one sample of a study of cytomegalovirus exposure and HLA in healthy donors. TCRdb's table, derived via immunoSEQ multiplex PCR, lists solely in-frame clones and lacks some. The sample shows under 150,000 clones, roughly 80% of them seen only once. Material: PBMCs. The source is a middle-aged man in good health and CMV-seropositive. Each CDR3 is given with its conserved first and last residue. D genes are given only for firm matches. For some rows the clone size is stated as once, few or many, or as a class when expanded; others skip it.

D gene	V gene	clone size	J gene	CDR3 protein	CDR3 DNA
-	TRBV2	-	TRBJ2-4	CASSEVREAKNIQYF	TGTGCCAGCAGTGAGGTGAGGGAGGCCAAAAACATTCAGTACTTC
-	TRBV6-1	-	TRBJ1-1	CASRETENTEAFF	TGTGCCAGCAGGGAGACGGAAAACACTGAAGCTTTCTTT
TRBD2	TRBV30	-	TRBJ2-7	CAWSLGTSGVPSYEQYF	TGTGCCTGGAGCCTAGGGACTAGCGGAGTCCCTAGTTACGAGCAGTACTTC
TRBD2	TRBV6-5	-	TRBJ2-1	CASSYLAGGSYNEQFF	TGTGCCAGCAGTTACCTAGCGGGAGGTAGTTACAATGAGCAGTTCTTC
TRBD2	TRBV10-3	-	TRBJ2-7	CAISESFLAGNEQYF	TGTGCCATCAGTGAGTCGTTTCTAGCGGGTAACGAGCAGTACTTC
TRBD1	TRBV19	-	TRBJ2-1	CASSRPDRGHYNEQFF	TGTGCCAGTAGTAGACCGGACAGGGGGCATTACAATGAGCAGTTCTTC
TRBD1	TRBV11-1	-	TRBJ2-2	CASSRDRGRSGELFF	TGTGCCAGCAGTCGGGACAGGGGGCGATCCGGGGAGCTGTTTTTT
TRBD2	TRBV6-1	-	TRBJ2-7	CASSEGTSGSYEQYF	TGTGCCAGCAGTGAAGGGACTAGCGGGAGTTACGAGCAGTACTTC
TRBD1	TRBV25-1	-	TRBJ1-1	CASSESDRGTEAFF	TGTGCCAGCAGTGAATCCGACAGGGGCACTGAAGCTTTCTTT
-	TRBV15	-	TRBJ2-5	CATSRDRETQYF	TGTGCCACCAGCAGAGACCGAGAGACCCAGTACTTC
TRBD2	TRBV5-4	few	TRBJ2-1	CASRDGLAGEHNEQFF	TGTGCCAGCAGAGACGGACTAGCAGGGGAACACAATGAGCAGTTCTTC
TRBD1	TRBV5-1	-	TRBJ2-4	CASSLYLTRGAKNIQYF	TGCGCCAGCAGCTTATACCTAACCAGGGGGGCCAAAAACATTCAGTACTTC
TRBD2	TRBV5-1	-	TRBJ2-5	CASSLGLAGDWETQYF	TGCGCCAGCAGCTTGGGTCTAGCGGGAGACTGGGAGACCCAGTACTTC
TRBD2	TRBV18	-	TRBJ2-2	CASSLGGLFSTHTGELFF	TGTGCCAGCTCTCTTGGGGGACTATTTTCGACACACACCGGGGAGCTGTTTTTT
-	TRBV27	-	TRBJ2-2	CASSLVQGGTGELFF	TGTGCCAGCAGTTTAGTACAGGGGGGGACCGGGGAGCTGTTTTTT
TRBD2	TRBV9	-	TRBJ2-3	CASSVGQLAGTDTQYF	TGTGCCAGCAGCGTAGGTCAACTAGCGGGTACAGATACGCAGTATTTT
-	TRBV5-4	-	TRBJ2-1	CASTRDSVYNEQFF	TGTGCCAGCACCAGGGACTCAGTTTACAATGAGCAGTTCTTC
TRBD1	TRBV28	-	TRBJ1-4	CASRGGTGSNEKLFF	TGTGCCAGCAGGGGGGGGACAGGGAGTAATGAAAAACTGTTTTTT
-	TRBV11-3	-	TRBJ2-1	CASSFSGLAAGNEQFF	TGTGCCAGCAGCTTCTCAGGACTGGCGGCGGGCAATGAGCAGTTCTTC
-	TRBV6-5	-	TRBJ1-2	CASSRQEYGYTF	TGTGCCAGCAGTCGACAGGAGTATGGCTACACCTTC
-	TRBV7-2	-	TRBJ2-7	CASSRRLIVSYYEQYF	TGTGCCAGCAGCCGTCGCTTAATAGTATCCTACTACGAGCAGTACTTC
-	TRBV28	-	TRBJ1-5	CASRTPGQYSNQPQHF	TGTGCCAGCAGGACTCCTGGACAGTATAGCAATCAGCCCCAGCATTTT
-	TRBV27	-	TRBJ2-3	CASSPSQRTSTDTQYF	TGTGCCAGCAGTCCCTCCCAACGCACTAGCACAGATACGCAGTATTTT
-	TRBV25-1	many	TRBJ2-5	CASTTRDTQETQYF	TGTGCCAGCACTACCCGGGACACCCAAGAGACCCAGTACTTC
TRBD2	TRBV12-5	-	TRBJ2-5	CASGSHRGLAGQETQYF	TGTGCTAGTGGTTCCCACCGGGGACTAGCGGGGCAAGAGACCCAGTACTTC
TRBD2	TRBV13	-	TRBJ2-4	CASSLAQREYGKNIQYF	TGTGCCAGCAGCTTAGCGCAGCGGGAGTATGGCAAAAACATTCAGTACTTC
-	TRBV4-1	-	TRBJ2-7	CASSHEPLSSYEQYF	TGCGCCAGCAGCCACGAACCACTGTCCTCCTACGAGCAGTACTTC
-	TRBV6-5	-	TRBJ1-2	CASRPGRLLGYTF	TGTGCCAGCAGACCTGGTCGACTGTTAGGCTACACCTTC
TRBD1	TRBV6-5	-	TRBJ1-3	CASSYSRTGGNTIYF	TGTGCCAGCAGTTACTCCCGGACAGGGGGAAACACCATATATTTT
TRBD2	TRBV7-7	-	TRBJ2-7	CASSVLAGGPYEQYF	TGTGCCAGCAGTGTCCTAGCGGGAGGGCCTTACGAGCAGTACTTC
-	TRBV6-5	-	TRBJ1-2	CASSYWWQGSSGYTF	TGTGCCAGCAGTTACTGGTGGCAGGGGTCTAGTGGCTACACCTTC